The next 15 T cell receptor beta chains were all read from a single sample in a study of cytomegalovirus exposure and HLA in healthy donors. Use of 60 Vbeta and 13 Jbeta primers characterized the PCR. TCRdb's table, derived via immunoSEQ multiplex PCR, lists solely in-frame clones and lacks some. The table shows 58,000 or so clones, with less than 75% occurring only once. The specimen sequenced was PBMCs. The source of these receptors is a man aged 50 to 60 in good health and CMV-seropositive.

This rearrangement joins TRBV9 to TRBJ1-6; 7 positions agree with TRBD1. The V gene end was trimmed by 2 bases and the J gene end by 6 bases; junction bases not matched to a gene: 5. Germline-derived CDR1 and CDR2 are SGDLS and YYNGEE. The CDR3 is 15 residues long. CDR3 loop: CASSVSGQFNSPLHF. CDR3 bases: TGTGCCAGCAGCGTCTCGGGACAGTTTAATTCACCCCTCCACTTT.

This clone was seen a few times. The chain joins TRBV7-8 to TRBJ2-5, with 7 nucleotides matching TRBD2. Germline V gives CDR1 SGHVS, CDR2 FQNEAQ. The V and J ends lost 5 bases and 5 bases, in that order; junction bases with no gene match: 11. This CDR3 is built from 15 residues. CDR3 sequence reads: CASSPASGKRETQYF. For the CDR3, the DNA is TGTGCCAGCAGCCCGGCTAGCGGTAAAAGGGAGACCCAGTACTTC.

V gene TRBV10-1 combines with J gene TRBJ2-5; the match to TRBD1 covers 7 bases. The V gene end was trimmed by 7 bases and the J gene end by 1 base; junction bases not matched to a gene: 9. CDR3 length: 15 residues. Germline values: CDR1 WNHNN, CDR2 SYGVQD (reference sequence). The CDR3 DNA is TGCGCCAGCATTCTGACAGGGTTTGTCCAAGAGACCCAGTACTTC. Its protein is CASILTGFVQETQYF.

This clone was found a few times. This sequence joins TRBV5-4 and TRBJ2-7; the match to TRBD1 covers 7 bases. The germline V gene encodes CDR1 SGHNT and CDR2 YYREEE (reference sequence). This CDR3 comprises 15 residues. V trimming: 6 bases; J trimming: 2 bases; junction bases outside the gene matches: 11. The CDR3 region has the DNA TGTGCCAGCACACCCTCCGGGACAGCTCCCTACGAGCAGTACTTC. Translation: CASTPSGTAPYEQYF.

The gene calls are TRBV5-1 and TRBJ2-5; D is undetermined. The CDR3 runs 14 residues. The V end lost 0 bases, the J end lost 5 bases, and 11 bases lay between the germline ends. Germline assignment: CDR1 SGHRS and CDR2 YFSETQ. The CDR3 nucleotides are TGCGCCAGCAGCTTGGAGCAGGCTGGGGAGACCCAGTACTTC. It encodes CASSLEQAGETQYF.

V gene TRBV5-6 combines with J gene TRBJ1-3, with a tentative D call TRBD1 (5 bases). Germline V lookup: CDR1 SGHDT, CDR2 YYEEEE. The ends were cut back, 0 bases at V and 0 bases at J, with 16 bases in the middle. CDR3 length equals 18 residues. The CDR3 bases are TGTGCCAGCAGCTTGGTTGGGGCCCCACCGAGCTCTGGAAACACCATATATTTT. It specifies CASSLVGAPPSSGNTIYF.

To note about this clone: The sample contains more than one DNA sequence encoding this CDR3. This sequence joins TRBV19 and TRBJ1-1; possible D gene TRBD1, 6 bases. V lost 5 bases to trimming and J lost 5 bases, with 18 bases between them. CDR3 size: 15 residues. Germline V CDR1 and CDR2: LNHDA, SQIVND (reference sequence). As DNA, the CDR3 is TGTGCCAGTAGTGGAAGACAGGCCCCTGAAACTGAAGCTTTCTTT. It codes for CASSGRQAPETEAFF.

This clone was seen only a few times. This sequence joins TRBV6-1 and TRBJ2-7; D remains unclear. Germline CDR1 is MNHNS and CDR2 is SASEGT. Trimming pared 1 base from V and 6 bases from J, leaving 10 bases between. The CDR3 totals 13 residues. CDR3 coding DNA: TGTGCCAGCAGTGAAGTTGGTAGTGGCGAGCAGTACTTC. This sequence encodes CASSEVGSGEQYF.

The chain joins TRBV11-2 to TRBJ2-3; TRBD2 agrees at 13 bases. Germline V gene data show CDR1 as SGHAT and CDR2 as FQNNGV. Trimming at V came to 3 bases and at J to 4 bases, leaving 7 bases not matched to a gene. The CDR3 length is 17 residues. The chain's CDR3 is CASSLQGLAGTSDTQYF. The CDR3 DNA reads TGTGCCAGCAGCTTGCAGGGACTAGCGGGAACCTCAGATACGCAGTATTTT.

In this sample, this clone turned up a few times. The chain links TRBV6-5 to TRBJ2-1; 10 bases match TRBD2. The V segment lost 8 bases and the J segment 6 bases; nucleotides outside the gene matches: 7. CDR3 length equals 14 residues. The germline CDR1 and CDR2 sequences are MNHEY and SVGAGI. DNA of the CDR3: TGTGCCAGCCACCCGGGACTAGCGATCAATGAGCAGTTCTTC. Encoded protein: CASHPGLAINEQFF.

J is TRBJ1-2 and V is TRBV19, with 8 positions matching TRBD1. The trim removed 2 bases at V and 5 bases at J, leaving 13 bases unmatched. Per germline, CDR1 LNHDA and CDR2 SQIVND (reference sequence). CDR3 length: 17 residues. The chain's CDR3 is CASSIMGTDRGGYGYTF. CDR3 DNA sequence: TGTGCCAGTAGTATAATGGGGACAGACAGGGGAGGATATGGCTACACCTTC.

In this sample, this clone turned up a few times. The chain's CDR3 is CASSSPQGRATEAFF. For the CDR3, the DNA is TGCGCCAGCAGTTCCCCCCAGGGCAGGGCCACTGAAGCTTTCTTT. This sequence joins TRBV10-2 and TRBJ1-1; a weak D match, TRBD1 (5 bases). Germline V gene lookup returns CDR1 WSHSY and CDR2 SAAADI. The germline V and J ends were trimmed by 5 bases and 4 bases, with 17 bases remaining between them. CDR3 length: 15 amino acids.

The gene calls are TRBV28 and TRBJ1-1; TRBD1 agrees at 7 bases. V shed 4 bases, J shed 6 bases, and the junction held 11 bases outside the gene matches. Germline V gene lookup returns CDR1 MDHEN and CDR2 SYDVKM. The CDR3 runs 15 residues. DNA for the CDR3: TGTGCCAGCAGTTCCAATGCAGGGGGTAGCGCTGAAGCTTTCTTT. It encodes CASSSNAGGSAEAFF. Full variable domain (outside the CDR3, taken from reference TRBV28 and TRBJ1-1): DVKVTQSSRYLVKRTGEKVFLECVQDMDHENMFWYRQDPGLGLRLIYFSYDVKMKEKGDIPEGYSVSREKKERFSLILESASTNQTSMYLCASSSNAGGSAEAFFGQGTRLTVV.

The sample holds a few counts of this clone. V is TRBV7-2 and J is TRBJ1-4; D uncertain. The CDR3 loop spans 12 amino acids. Germline assignment: CDR1 SGHTA and CDR2 FQGNSA. V dropped 1 base and J dropped 11 bases, with 8 bases sitting between them. The CDR3 here is CASSLGGRKLFF. The CDR3 nucleotides are TGTGCCAGCAGCTTAGGAGGGAGGAAACTGTTTTTT.

This clone was detected a few times. The chain is built from TRBV28 and TRBJ1-2; D is uncertain. Trimming cost V 3 bases and J 5 bases, with 13 bases left between them. The V gene's germline CDR1 is MDHEN and CDR2 SYDVKM. This CDR3 is 14 amino acids long. The CDR3 DNA reads as TGTGCCAGCAGTTTTTTAGACGGCGGATATGGCTACACCTTC. The encoded protein is CASSFLDGGYGYTF.